This TCR beta chain came from a study of glioma-infiltrating T cells. Findings and limits, study-wide: Gliomas, especially low-grade, showed above-expected tissue-blood divergence; non-neoplastic patients showed below. Only very few CDR3 sequences appeared in both tissue and blood.

CDR1 and CDR2 (germline): SGHDT, YYEEEE. The V end was cut by 0 bases, the J end by 3 bases, with 10 bases between. The CDR3 consists of 15 residues. This clonotype appeared a few times. Antigen specificity is unknown. Using RNA template, CDR3s of TCR alpha and beta were amplified with iRepertoire arm-PCR. TCRdb reprocessed the multiplex PCR reads via MiXCR and lists one record per CDR3 protein. The table records approximately 120,000 distinct CDR3 sequences, more than 20% of them present only once. The specimen sequenced was glioma tissue, nonneoplastic brain tissue, or PBMCs (not recorded which). This chain uses TRBV5-6 with TRBJ1-5, with a weak D call TRBD1 (6 bases). The source is a human donor with low-grade glioma or glioblastoma, undergoing nonglioma brain surgery, or in good health (not recorded which). The CDR3 protein is CASSLAGDFNQPQHF. The CDR3, as DNA: TGTGCCAGCAGCTTGGCAGGGGATTTCAATCAGCCCCAGCATTTT.